This record covers a single TCR beta chain. Trimming at V came to 5 bases and at J to 7 bases, leaving 13 bases not matched to a gene. Germline CDR1 reads LNHDA; CDR2 reads SQIVND (reference sequence). The CDR3 runs 15 residues. The sample originates from a study of blood T cell repertoires in COVID-19. Background on the study: Researchers got acute and convalescent COVID-19 samples from the United States, Italy and Spain. T cells, B-cell-depleted T cells, or PBMCs supplied cDNA or gDNA.

TCRdb's table, derived via immunoSEQ multiplex PCR, lists solely in-frame clones and lacks some. Here the sample spans a few hundred thousand clones, 70% to 90% being singletons. Cohorts were determined from participant-reported clinical history. The TCR was taken from a woman aged 40 to 50 who had recovered from COVID-19. The chain carries TRBV19 and TRBJ1-2, with TRBD1 matching 7 bases. Sample: PBMCs or T cells enriched from blood (not recorded which). Written as DNA, the CDR3 is TGTGCCAGTAGTTCTCGGACAGGATTAACGGCTGGCTACACCTTC. Translation: CASSSRTGLTAGYTF.